This TCR beta chain was identified in a study of cytomegalovirus exposure and HLA in healthy donors. CDR3 length: 13 residues. CDR1 and CDR2 from the germline V gene are SGHTA and FQGTGA. The ends were cut back, 1 base at V and 7 bases at J, with 7 bases in the middle. For this clone: The antigen is undetermined.

Study results and caveats: Reported results showed that the classifier diagnosed cytomegalovirus status with high specificity and sensitivity. In presence/absence analyses, roughly uniform sequencing depth across donors was assumed. Exclusion as indistinguishable affected some V segments, including TRBV6-2 and TRBV6-3.

Primers: 60 Vbeta forward and 13 Jbeta reverse. Generated by immunoSEQ multiplex PCR, the TCRdb table keeps only in-frame clones and is missing some. The sample has 85,000 to 100,000 clones; under 85% are singletons. Sequencing was done on a sample of PBMCs. V gene TRBV7-3 combines with J gene TRBJ2-2; possible D gene TRBD1, 5 bases. This clonotype was sampled from a female donor in good health and CMV-seropositive. For the CDR3, the DNA is TGTGCCAGCAGCTTAATCAGGGACGGGGAGCTGTTTTTT. It codes for CASSLIRDGELFF.